This TCR beta chain was found in a study of T cell repertoires in cytomegalovirus infection (dated by TCRdb to the late 2010s). In terms of the full investigation: Recently identified HLA-C-restricted CMV epitopes, whose presentation resists viral immunomodulation, were targeted by peptide stimulations together with well-studied HLA-B-restricted epitopes. The HLA type of each donor mattered for the analysis, because public TCR beta signatures pointed to carriage of CMV infection along with the matching HLA type. What the work shows at the level of the full study, not this receptor alone: In both this cohort and an independent 352-donor cohort, the cumulative frequency of public TCR beta family members distinguished carriers of CMV infection plus the relevant HLA type. In the ex vivo response, HLA-C-restricted CMV-specific TCR beta clonotypes were dominant, and in two of eight donors the single most frequent clonotype came from this HLA-C-restricted group.

Sequencing relied on an Illumina HiSeq 1500. TCRdb reprocessing: public reads trimmed at Q25 with fastp, clones called with MiXCR, in-frame beta chains kept. Entries that share a CDR3 protein sequence are merged under the most common genes and DNA. The sample table contains roughly 990,000 distinct CDR3 sequences; only one count was recorded for around a third of them. The ten largest clones capture 11% to 15% of the sample. This clonotype was detected a few times. The antigen this receptor binds is unknown. No base quality values were provided; no much bigger clone lies one nucleotide off. The treatment or condition label, as the study defines it: in vitro stimulation with specific CMV peptide epitopes to enrich CMV-specific T cells. CDR1 SGHRS and CDR2 YFSETQ are derived from the germline V gene. Including the terminal cysteine and phenylalanine, the CDR3 comprises 16 residues. The DNA shown is the 48-base CDR3, in frame from base 1. The V end gives up 2 bases and the J end 2 bases, leaving 8 bases in the junction not matched to a gene.

The V and J genes are TRBV5-1 and TRBJ2-3; 7 of the junction bases match TRBD2. The sample here was cultured CD8+ T cells from PBMCs, taken from culture after CMV antigen stimulation. The TCR sequence derives from a human donor in good health (CMV status not recorded). Some clones in this sample may be carry-over from other donors' samples. In nucleotides, the sequence is TGCGCCAGCAGCTTACCTACTAGCGAAACCACAGATACGCAGTATTTT. Translated, this is CASSLPTSETTDTQYF.